The clone carrying this T cell receptor beta chain was found a few times. The data stem from a study of beta chain features in type 1 diabetes. CDR1 is SGHKS and CDR2 is YYEKEE in the germline V gene (reference sequence). The CDR3 extends over 16 amino acids. V lost 0 bases and J 4 bases, leaving 14 bases between the germline ends. The entirety of the isolated RNA underwent reverse transcription, so expressed TCRB transcripts were sequenced. TCRdb keeps only in-frame clones here, not all; method: immunoSEQ multiplex PCR. This sample has 620,000 or so clones; 15% to 17% occur once, and the top ten carry roughly 0.098%. One heparinised draw, averaging roughly 0.12 L, was taken per donor.

V gene TRBV5-5 combines with J gene TRBJ2-1, with D perhaps assigned TRBD1 or TRBD2 (5 bases each). This clonotype originated in a young man in good health. Sequences were obtained from naive CD4+ T cells from blood. This CDR3 reads CASSLAGWDRYNEQFF. The CDR3 nucleotides are TGTGCCAGCAGCTTGGCAGGGTGGGACCGATACAATGAGCAGTTCTTC.